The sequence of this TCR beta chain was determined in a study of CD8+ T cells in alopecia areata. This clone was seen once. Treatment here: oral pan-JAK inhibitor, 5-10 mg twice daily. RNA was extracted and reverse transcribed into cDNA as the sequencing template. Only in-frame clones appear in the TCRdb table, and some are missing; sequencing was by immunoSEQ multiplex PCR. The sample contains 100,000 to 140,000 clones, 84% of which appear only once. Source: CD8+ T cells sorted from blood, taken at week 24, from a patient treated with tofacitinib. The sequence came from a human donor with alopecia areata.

DNA of the CDR3: TGTGCCAGCAGTAAGGGACAGGGCAGCAATCAGCCCCAGCATTTT. Translated, it gives CASSKGQGSNQPQHF. The V call is TRBV6-5, the J call TRBJ1-5, with 9 bases fitting TRBD1. V shed 5 bases and J 1 base; nucleotides not matched to a gene: 3. Germline CDR1 is MNHEY and CDR2 is SVGAGI. CDR3 length equals 15 residues.